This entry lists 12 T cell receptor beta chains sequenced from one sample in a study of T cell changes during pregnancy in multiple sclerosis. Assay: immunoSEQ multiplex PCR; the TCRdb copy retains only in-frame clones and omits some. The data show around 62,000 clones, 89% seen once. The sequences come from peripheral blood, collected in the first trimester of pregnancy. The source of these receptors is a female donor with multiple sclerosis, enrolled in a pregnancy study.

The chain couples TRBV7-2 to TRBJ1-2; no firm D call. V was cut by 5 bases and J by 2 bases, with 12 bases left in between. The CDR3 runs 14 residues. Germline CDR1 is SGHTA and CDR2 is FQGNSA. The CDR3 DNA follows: TGTGCCAGCAGCCTCGTTACAGAAAACTATGGCTACACCTTC. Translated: CASSLVTENYGYTF.

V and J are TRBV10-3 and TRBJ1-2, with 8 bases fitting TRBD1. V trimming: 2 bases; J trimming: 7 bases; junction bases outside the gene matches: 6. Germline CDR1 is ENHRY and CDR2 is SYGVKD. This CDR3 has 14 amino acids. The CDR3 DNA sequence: TGTGCCATCAGTGAGGGTTCAGGGGGCCCTGGCTACACCTTC. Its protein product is CAISEGSGGPGYTF.

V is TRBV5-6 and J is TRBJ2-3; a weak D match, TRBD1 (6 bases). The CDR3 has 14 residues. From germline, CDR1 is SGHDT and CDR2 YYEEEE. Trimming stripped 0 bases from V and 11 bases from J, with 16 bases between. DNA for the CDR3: TGTGCCAGCAGCTTGGACAGGGAAGTTACTGGGCAGTATTTT. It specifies CASSLDREVTGQYF.

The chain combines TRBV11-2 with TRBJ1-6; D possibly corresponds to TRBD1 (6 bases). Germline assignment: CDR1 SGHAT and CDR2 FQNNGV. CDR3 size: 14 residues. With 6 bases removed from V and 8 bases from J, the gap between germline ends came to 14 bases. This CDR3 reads CASRLQGAYSPLHF. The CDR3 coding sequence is TGTGCCAGCAGGCTACAGGGTGCATATTCACCCCTCCACTTT.

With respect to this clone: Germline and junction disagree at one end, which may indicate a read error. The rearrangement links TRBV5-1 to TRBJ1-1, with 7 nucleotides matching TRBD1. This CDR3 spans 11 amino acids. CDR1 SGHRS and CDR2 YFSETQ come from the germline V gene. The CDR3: CASSLDREAFF. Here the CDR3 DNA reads TGCGCCAGCAGTTTGGACAGGGAAGCTTTCTTT.

The CDR3 DNA reads TGCAGCGTAGAACAGGGATTTAGCTATGGCTACACCTTC. It specifies CSVEQGFSYGYTF. J is TRBJ1-2 and V is TRBV29-1; D is possibly TRBD1 (6 bases). Trimming removed 6 bases at V and 4 bases at J, with 15 bases between. This CDR3 spans 13 amino acids. The germline gives CDR1 SQVTM, CDR2 ANQGSEA.

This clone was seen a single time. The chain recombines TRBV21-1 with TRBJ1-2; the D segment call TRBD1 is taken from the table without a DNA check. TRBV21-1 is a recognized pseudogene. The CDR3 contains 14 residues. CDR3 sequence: CASSLTGLGDGYTF. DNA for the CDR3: TGTGCCAGCAGCCTGACAGGACTCGGTGATGGCTACACCTTC.

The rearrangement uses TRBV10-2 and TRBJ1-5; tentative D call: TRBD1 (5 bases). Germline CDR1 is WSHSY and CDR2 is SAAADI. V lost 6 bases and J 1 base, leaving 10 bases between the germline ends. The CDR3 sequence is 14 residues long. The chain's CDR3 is CASRAGHSNQPQHF. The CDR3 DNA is TGCGCCAGCAGAGCCGGACACAGCAATCAGCCCCAGCATTTT.

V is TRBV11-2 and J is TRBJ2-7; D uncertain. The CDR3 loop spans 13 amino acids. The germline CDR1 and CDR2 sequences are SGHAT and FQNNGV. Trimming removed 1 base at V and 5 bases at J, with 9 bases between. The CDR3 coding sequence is TGTGCCAGCAGCTTAGGCCGGGTAAACGAGCAGTACTTC. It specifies CASSLGRVNEQYF.

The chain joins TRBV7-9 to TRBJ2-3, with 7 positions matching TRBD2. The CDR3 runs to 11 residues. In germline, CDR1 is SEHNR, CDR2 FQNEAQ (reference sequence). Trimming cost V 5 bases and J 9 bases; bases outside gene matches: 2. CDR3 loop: CASSQLATQYF. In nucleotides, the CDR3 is TGTGCCAGCAGCCAACTAGCGACGCAGTATTTT.

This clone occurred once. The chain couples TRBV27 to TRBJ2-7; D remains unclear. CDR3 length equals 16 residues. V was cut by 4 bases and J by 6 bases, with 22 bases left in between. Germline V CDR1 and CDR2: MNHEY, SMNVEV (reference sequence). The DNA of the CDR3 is TGTGCCAGCAGTTCGGTCCCGTCTCGCGGCGAACGCGAGCAGTACTTC. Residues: CASSSVPSRGEREQYF.

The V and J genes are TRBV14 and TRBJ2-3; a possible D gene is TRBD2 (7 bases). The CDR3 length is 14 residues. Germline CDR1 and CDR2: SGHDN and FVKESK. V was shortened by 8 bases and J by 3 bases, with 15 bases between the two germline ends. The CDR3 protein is CASQGRAWTDTQYF. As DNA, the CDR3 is TGTGCCAGCCAGGGGAGGGCCTGGACAGATACGCAGTATTTT.